The 16 T cell receptor beta chains below all came from one sample that was sequenced in a study of CD8 T cells in ankylosing spondylitis. One entry per CDR3 protein, called by TCRdb with MiXCR from the 5' RACE reads. The sample includes 210,000 or so distinct CDR3 sequences, roughly 24% of them seen just once. The sample consisted of blood, either unsorted or a sorted T cell fraction (not recorded which). The receptors here all came from a male donor with ankylosing spondylitis or in good health (not recorded which).

The rearrangement uses TRBV12-3 or TRBV12-4 and TRBJ1-5; D may be TRBD1 (5 bases). The CDR3 consists of 14 residues. Between the trimmed V and J ends, which lost 9 bases and 3 bases, there was a span of 15 bases. Here the CDR3 DNA reads TGTGCCAGTTCCGGGACTTCTCCCAATCAGCCCCAGCATTTT. Amino acid sequence: CASSGTSPNQPQHF.

The chain has TRBV3-1 and TRBJ1-1; 8 positions match TRBD1. Germline assignment: CDR1 LGHDT and CDR2 YNNKEL (reference sequence). This CDR3 spans 15 amino acids. V dropped 1 base and J dropped 6; count of bases not matched to a gene: 7. The CDR3 DNA reads TGTGCCAGCAGCCAAGGTCGACAGGGGACAGCTGAAGCTTTCTTT. It encodes CASSQGRQGTAEAFF.

J is TRBJ1-5 and V is TRBV29-1, with D unresolved. Germline CDR1 is SQVTM and CDR2 is ANQGSEA. This CDR3 contains 16 residues. Between the trimmed V and J ends, which lost 4 bases and 0 bases, there was a span of 16 bases. The CDR3: CSVVVDGILSNQPQHF. The CDR3 DNA reads TGCAGCGTTGTAGTGGATGGCATACTTAGCAATCAGCCCCAGCATTTT.

The J gene is TRBJ2-7, the V gene TRBV12-3 or TRBV12-4; D gene unclear. The germline V and J ends were trimmed by 5 bases and 3 bases, with 14 bases remaining between them. The CDR3 is 14 residues long. The chain's CDR3 is CASSPVGNRYEQYF. The CDR3 bases are TGTGCCAGCAGTCCCGTGGGGAACCGCTACGAGCAGTACTTC.

This clonotype occurred many times. This chain connects TRBV29-1 to TRBJ1-2, with TRBD1 as a possible D gene (5 bases). Germline V gene lookup returns CDR1 SQVTM and CDR2 ANQGSEA. Trimming left V 4 bases short and J 8 bases short, with 11 bases between. CDR3 length equals 11 residues. The DNA for the CDR3 is TGCAGCGTTGCCGGGGGACGGGGCTACACCTTC. Translated, it gives CSVAGGRGYTF.

Only a few counts were recorded for this clonotype. The rearrangement joins TRBV7-3 to TRBJ2-5; 7 nucleotides match TRBD2. V was pared by 2 bases and J by 2 bases, with 2 bases of the junction left unmatched. This CDR3 comprises 14 residues. Germline values: CDR1 SGHTA, CDR2 FQGTGA. CDR3 loop: CASSLGSGQETQYF. The CDR3, as DNA: TGTGCCAGCAGCTTAGGTAGCGGGCAAGAGACCCAGTACTTC. The variable domain in full, with the rest retrieved from reference TRBV7-3 and TRBJ2-5, is GAGVSQTPSNKVTEKGKYVELRCDPISGHTALYWYRQSLGQGPEFLIYFQGTGAADDSGLPNDRFFAVRPEGSVSTLKIQRTERGDSAVYLCASSLGSGQETQYFGPGTRLLVL.

The CDR3 spells CSFCNTAPETQYF. DNA of the CDR3: TGCAGCTTTTGCAACACGGCCCCGGAGACCCAGTACTTC. V is TRBV29-1 and J is TRBJ2-5; no clear D gene. The CDR3 is 13 residues long. V was cut by 8 bases and J by 5 bases, with 18 bases left in between. Germline-derived CDR1 and CDR2 are SQVTM and ANQGSEA. Complete variable domain (other parts from reference TRBV29-1 and TRBJ2-5): SAVISQKPSRDICQRGTSLTIQCQVDSQVTMMFWYRQQPGQSLTLIATANQGSEATYESGFVIDKFPISRPNLTFSTLTVSNMSPEDSSIYLCSFCNTAPETQYFGPGTRLLVL.

The chain has TRBV4-1 and TRBJ2-1; 11 bases map to TRBD1. This CDR3 has 16 amino acids. The V gene end was trimmed by 4 bases and the J gene end by 5 bases; junction bases not matched to a gene: 7. The germline gives CDR1 MGHRA, CDR2 YSYEKL. CDR3 protein: CASSRGTGGFDNEQFF. CDR3 coding DNA: TGCGCCAGCAGCCGAGGGACAGGGGGATTCGACAATGAGCAGTTCTTC.

The chain couples TRBV30 to TRBJ2-3; TRBD2 matches at 12 bases. The length of the CDR3 is 17 residues. CDR1 is GTSNPN and CDR2 is SVGIG in the germline V gene (reference sequence). The trim removed 0 bases at V and 3 bases at J, leaving 7 bases unmatched. The CDR3 region has the DNA TGTGCCTGGAGTGTAAATACTAGCGGGAGGAGAACAGATACGCAGTATTTT. The encoded protein is CAWSVNTSGRRTDTQYF.

This clonotype occurred once. V and J are TRBV15 and TRBJ2-3, with 11 bases identical to TRBD2. Looked up from germline, CDR1 is LNHNV and CDR2 is YYDKDF (reference sequence). This CDR3 has 17 residues. Trimming cost V 2 bases and J 1 base; bases outside gene matches: 5. DNA for the CDR3: TGTGCCACCAGCAGATGGGGACTAGCGGAGCGCACAGATACGCAGTATTTT. Protein: CATSRWGLAERTDTQYF.

Of note for this clonotype: A read error may be the cause here, since a much bigger clone is one base away. This sequence joins TRBV7-2 and TRBJ2-1; D is uncertain. Germline V gives CDR1 SGHTA, CDR2 FQGNSA. CDR3 size: 13 residues. V gave up 1 base and J gave up 10 bases, with 11 bases separating them. The CDR3 is CTSSLGFLREQFF. In nucleotides, the CDR3 is TGTACCAGCAGCTTAGGATTTTTGCGGGAGCAGTTCTTC.

The gene calls are TRBV10-1 and TRBJ2-2; 10 bases map to TRBD2. The CDR3 runs 15 residues. Germline trimming cut 7 bases from V and 4 bases from J; bases unmatched to any gene: 6. Per the germline V gene, CDR1 is WNHNN and CDR2 is SYGVQD (reference sequence). CDR3 bases: TGCGCCAGCACTGCTAGCGGGAGCGGCACCGGGGAGCTGTTTTTT. Encoded protein: CASTASGSGTGELFF.

This clonotype was seen a handful of times. The V gene is TRBV12-5, the J gene TRBJ2-3; D call uncertain. The germline V and J ends were trimmed by 1 base and 5 bases, with 10 bases remaining between them. The CDR3 length is 14 residues. The germline CDR1 and CDR2 sequences are LGHNT and FRNRAP. The chain's CDR3 is CASGLGTDVDTQYF. The CDR3 DNA is TGTGCTAGTGGTTTGGGTACGGACGTAGATACGCAGTATTTT.

The chain carries TRBV29-1 and TRBJ1-1, with D uncertain. Trimming pared 0 bases from V and 5 bases from J, leaving 7 bases between. Germline loops: CDR1 SQVTM, CDR2 ANQGSEA. The CDR3 is made up of 12 amino acids. The CDR3 loop is CSVEEGWTEAFF. The CDR3 region has the DNA TGCAGCGTTGAAGAGGGGTGGACTGAAGCTTTCTTT.

This clonotype was recorded at least ten times. J is TRBJ2-5 and V is TRBV15, with TRBD2 as a possible D gene (5 bases). Trimming shortened V by 1 base and J by 5 bases, and 8 bases separated the two germline ends. The CDR3 spans 13 residues. Germline values: CDR1 LNHNV, CDR2 YYDKDF (reference sequence). CDR3 sequence (DNA): TGTGCCACCAGCAGAGGGAGGACGGAGACCCAGTACTTC. Translating it yields CATSRGRTETQYF.

Here the CDR3 reads CASSPGTSGGNEQFF. The CDR3, as DNA: TGTGCCAGCAGCCCCGGGACTAGCGGGGGCAATGAGCAGTTCTTC. The genes are TRBV7-2 and TRBJ2-1; 14 bases fit TRBD2. The CDR3 extends over 15 amino acids. Germline CDR1 SGHTA, CDR2 FQGNSA. V was pared by 5 bases and J by 6 bases, with 3 bases of the junction left unmatched.